What follows are 9 T cell receptor beta chains derived from one specimen sequenced in a study of PD-L1 blockade in urothelial cancer (dated by TCRdb to the late 2010s). The receptor library was made with the immunoSEQ multiplex PCR assay. TCRdb obtained this table from immuneACCESS and retained in-frame rearrangements with V and J assigned. These tables miss some clones; where compared with another copy, unresolved V genes account for less than half of the shortfall, and the remainder is unexplained. This sample gives fewer than 80,000 clones in total; 81% of them show up just once. The ten top clones hold 2.5% to 4% of the sample. In the paper's terms, the time point label means: pretreatment peripheral blood. The specimen was PBMCs, collected around atezolizumab (anti-PD-L1) treatment. These receptors all stem from a man between 65 and 79 years old with urothelial cancer.

This chain joins TRBV21-1 and TRBJ1-2. TRBV21-1 is marked as a pseudogene. CDR3 length: 12 amino acids. The CDR3 bases are TGTGCCAGCAGCAACACTTACTATGGCTACACCTTC. Its translation: CASSNTYYGYTF.

In this sample, this clone turned up once. V and J are TRBV2 and TRBJ2-5; 11 bases line up with TRBD2. V trimming: 6 bases; J trimming: 5 bases; junction bases outside the gene matches: 14. CDR3 length: 17 amino acids. Per germline, CDR1 SNHLY and CDR2 FYNNEI. The CDR3 DNA sequence: TGTGCCAGCAGCACACTAGCGGGAGCCCTATTTGTTGAGACCCAGTACTTC. Amino acid sequence: CASSTLAGALFVETQYF.

The rearrangement links TRBV7-2 to TRBJ2-6; TRBD2 matches at 8 bases. CDR1 SGHTA and CDR2 FQGNSA come from the germline V gene. V was pared by 5 bases and J by 0 bases, with 6 bases of the junction left unmatched. The CDR3 is 17 amino acids. CDR3 in DNA: TGTGCCAGCAGCCGAACTAGCGGAAGCTCTGGGGCCAACGTCCTGACTTTC. Its translation: CASSRTSGSSGANVLTF.

The chain combines TRBV15 with TRBJ1-5, with D unresolved. Deletions cut 5 bases from V and 5 bases from J, with 13 bases between. The CDR3 runs to 14 residues. CDR1 and CDR2 (germline): LNHNV, YYDKDF (reference sequence). The CDR3: CATSRGLPDQPQHF. The CDR3 DNA follows: TGTGCCACCAGCCGTGGCCTTCCTGATCAGCCCCAGCATTTT.

This rearrangement joins TRBV28 to TRBJ1-1; D might be TRBD1 (6 bases). The CDR3 runs to 15 residues. The germline CDR1 and CDR2 sequences are MDHEN and SYDVKM. V lost 4 bases to trimming and J lost 0 bases, with 12 bases between them. CDR3 DNA: TGTGCCAGCAGTTCTTTGGGGGCTATGAACACTGAAGCTTTCTTT. It codes for CASSSLGAMNTEAFF.

The chain recombines TRBV5-6 with TRBJ2-5, with a weak D call TRBD1 (6 bases). This CDR3 is built from 15 residues. Trimming stripped 1 base from V and 1 base from J, with 11 bases between. CDR1 SGHDT and CDR2 YYEEEE come from the germline V gene. The CDR3 region is CASSLLSGVQETQYF. DNA of the CDR3: TGTGCCAGCAGCTTGTTGTCAGGGGTCCAAGAGACCCAGTACTTC.

CDR3 nucleotide sequence: TGTGCCAGCACCCTCCGGGCGAACCAGGGGGAAAAACTGTTTTTT. Translating it yields CASTLRANQGEKLFF. This rearrangement joins TRBV7-2 to TRBJ1-4, with D possibly being TRBD1 (6 bases). The V end lost 7 bases, the J end lost 8 bases, and 20 bases lay between the germline ends. This CDR3 contains 15 residues. In germline, CDR1 is SGHTA, CDR2 FQGNSA.

This clone is a singleton in its sample. The chain joins TRBV12-5 to TRBJ2-1, with 7 bases identical to TRBD2. The CDR3 is 13 amino acids. Germline V gives CDR1 LGHNT, CDR2 FRNRAP. Here the CDR3 reads CGTSRDYNNEQFF. In DNA form, the CDR3 reads TGTGGGACGAGCCGGGACTACAACAATGAGCAGTTCTTC. Supplemented by reference TRBV12-5 and TRBJ2-1, the full variable domain reads DARVTQTPRHKVTEMGQEVTMRCQPILGHNTVFWYRQTMMQGLELLAYFRNRAPLDDSGMPKDRFSAEMPDATLATLKIQPSEPRDSAVYFCGTSRDYNNEQFFGPGTRLTVL.

J is TRBJ2-7 and V is TRBV19, with D perhaps matching TRBD2 (6 bases). The V and J ends lost 4 bases and 3 bases respectively, with 13 bases between them. The germline V gene encodes CDR1 LNHDA and CDR2 SQIVND (reference sequence). The CDR3 sequence is 14 residues long. CDR3 sequence: CASSRRDGSYEQYF. CDR3 nucleotide sequence: TGTGCCAGTAGTAGAAGGGACGGGAGCTACGAGCAGTACTTC.